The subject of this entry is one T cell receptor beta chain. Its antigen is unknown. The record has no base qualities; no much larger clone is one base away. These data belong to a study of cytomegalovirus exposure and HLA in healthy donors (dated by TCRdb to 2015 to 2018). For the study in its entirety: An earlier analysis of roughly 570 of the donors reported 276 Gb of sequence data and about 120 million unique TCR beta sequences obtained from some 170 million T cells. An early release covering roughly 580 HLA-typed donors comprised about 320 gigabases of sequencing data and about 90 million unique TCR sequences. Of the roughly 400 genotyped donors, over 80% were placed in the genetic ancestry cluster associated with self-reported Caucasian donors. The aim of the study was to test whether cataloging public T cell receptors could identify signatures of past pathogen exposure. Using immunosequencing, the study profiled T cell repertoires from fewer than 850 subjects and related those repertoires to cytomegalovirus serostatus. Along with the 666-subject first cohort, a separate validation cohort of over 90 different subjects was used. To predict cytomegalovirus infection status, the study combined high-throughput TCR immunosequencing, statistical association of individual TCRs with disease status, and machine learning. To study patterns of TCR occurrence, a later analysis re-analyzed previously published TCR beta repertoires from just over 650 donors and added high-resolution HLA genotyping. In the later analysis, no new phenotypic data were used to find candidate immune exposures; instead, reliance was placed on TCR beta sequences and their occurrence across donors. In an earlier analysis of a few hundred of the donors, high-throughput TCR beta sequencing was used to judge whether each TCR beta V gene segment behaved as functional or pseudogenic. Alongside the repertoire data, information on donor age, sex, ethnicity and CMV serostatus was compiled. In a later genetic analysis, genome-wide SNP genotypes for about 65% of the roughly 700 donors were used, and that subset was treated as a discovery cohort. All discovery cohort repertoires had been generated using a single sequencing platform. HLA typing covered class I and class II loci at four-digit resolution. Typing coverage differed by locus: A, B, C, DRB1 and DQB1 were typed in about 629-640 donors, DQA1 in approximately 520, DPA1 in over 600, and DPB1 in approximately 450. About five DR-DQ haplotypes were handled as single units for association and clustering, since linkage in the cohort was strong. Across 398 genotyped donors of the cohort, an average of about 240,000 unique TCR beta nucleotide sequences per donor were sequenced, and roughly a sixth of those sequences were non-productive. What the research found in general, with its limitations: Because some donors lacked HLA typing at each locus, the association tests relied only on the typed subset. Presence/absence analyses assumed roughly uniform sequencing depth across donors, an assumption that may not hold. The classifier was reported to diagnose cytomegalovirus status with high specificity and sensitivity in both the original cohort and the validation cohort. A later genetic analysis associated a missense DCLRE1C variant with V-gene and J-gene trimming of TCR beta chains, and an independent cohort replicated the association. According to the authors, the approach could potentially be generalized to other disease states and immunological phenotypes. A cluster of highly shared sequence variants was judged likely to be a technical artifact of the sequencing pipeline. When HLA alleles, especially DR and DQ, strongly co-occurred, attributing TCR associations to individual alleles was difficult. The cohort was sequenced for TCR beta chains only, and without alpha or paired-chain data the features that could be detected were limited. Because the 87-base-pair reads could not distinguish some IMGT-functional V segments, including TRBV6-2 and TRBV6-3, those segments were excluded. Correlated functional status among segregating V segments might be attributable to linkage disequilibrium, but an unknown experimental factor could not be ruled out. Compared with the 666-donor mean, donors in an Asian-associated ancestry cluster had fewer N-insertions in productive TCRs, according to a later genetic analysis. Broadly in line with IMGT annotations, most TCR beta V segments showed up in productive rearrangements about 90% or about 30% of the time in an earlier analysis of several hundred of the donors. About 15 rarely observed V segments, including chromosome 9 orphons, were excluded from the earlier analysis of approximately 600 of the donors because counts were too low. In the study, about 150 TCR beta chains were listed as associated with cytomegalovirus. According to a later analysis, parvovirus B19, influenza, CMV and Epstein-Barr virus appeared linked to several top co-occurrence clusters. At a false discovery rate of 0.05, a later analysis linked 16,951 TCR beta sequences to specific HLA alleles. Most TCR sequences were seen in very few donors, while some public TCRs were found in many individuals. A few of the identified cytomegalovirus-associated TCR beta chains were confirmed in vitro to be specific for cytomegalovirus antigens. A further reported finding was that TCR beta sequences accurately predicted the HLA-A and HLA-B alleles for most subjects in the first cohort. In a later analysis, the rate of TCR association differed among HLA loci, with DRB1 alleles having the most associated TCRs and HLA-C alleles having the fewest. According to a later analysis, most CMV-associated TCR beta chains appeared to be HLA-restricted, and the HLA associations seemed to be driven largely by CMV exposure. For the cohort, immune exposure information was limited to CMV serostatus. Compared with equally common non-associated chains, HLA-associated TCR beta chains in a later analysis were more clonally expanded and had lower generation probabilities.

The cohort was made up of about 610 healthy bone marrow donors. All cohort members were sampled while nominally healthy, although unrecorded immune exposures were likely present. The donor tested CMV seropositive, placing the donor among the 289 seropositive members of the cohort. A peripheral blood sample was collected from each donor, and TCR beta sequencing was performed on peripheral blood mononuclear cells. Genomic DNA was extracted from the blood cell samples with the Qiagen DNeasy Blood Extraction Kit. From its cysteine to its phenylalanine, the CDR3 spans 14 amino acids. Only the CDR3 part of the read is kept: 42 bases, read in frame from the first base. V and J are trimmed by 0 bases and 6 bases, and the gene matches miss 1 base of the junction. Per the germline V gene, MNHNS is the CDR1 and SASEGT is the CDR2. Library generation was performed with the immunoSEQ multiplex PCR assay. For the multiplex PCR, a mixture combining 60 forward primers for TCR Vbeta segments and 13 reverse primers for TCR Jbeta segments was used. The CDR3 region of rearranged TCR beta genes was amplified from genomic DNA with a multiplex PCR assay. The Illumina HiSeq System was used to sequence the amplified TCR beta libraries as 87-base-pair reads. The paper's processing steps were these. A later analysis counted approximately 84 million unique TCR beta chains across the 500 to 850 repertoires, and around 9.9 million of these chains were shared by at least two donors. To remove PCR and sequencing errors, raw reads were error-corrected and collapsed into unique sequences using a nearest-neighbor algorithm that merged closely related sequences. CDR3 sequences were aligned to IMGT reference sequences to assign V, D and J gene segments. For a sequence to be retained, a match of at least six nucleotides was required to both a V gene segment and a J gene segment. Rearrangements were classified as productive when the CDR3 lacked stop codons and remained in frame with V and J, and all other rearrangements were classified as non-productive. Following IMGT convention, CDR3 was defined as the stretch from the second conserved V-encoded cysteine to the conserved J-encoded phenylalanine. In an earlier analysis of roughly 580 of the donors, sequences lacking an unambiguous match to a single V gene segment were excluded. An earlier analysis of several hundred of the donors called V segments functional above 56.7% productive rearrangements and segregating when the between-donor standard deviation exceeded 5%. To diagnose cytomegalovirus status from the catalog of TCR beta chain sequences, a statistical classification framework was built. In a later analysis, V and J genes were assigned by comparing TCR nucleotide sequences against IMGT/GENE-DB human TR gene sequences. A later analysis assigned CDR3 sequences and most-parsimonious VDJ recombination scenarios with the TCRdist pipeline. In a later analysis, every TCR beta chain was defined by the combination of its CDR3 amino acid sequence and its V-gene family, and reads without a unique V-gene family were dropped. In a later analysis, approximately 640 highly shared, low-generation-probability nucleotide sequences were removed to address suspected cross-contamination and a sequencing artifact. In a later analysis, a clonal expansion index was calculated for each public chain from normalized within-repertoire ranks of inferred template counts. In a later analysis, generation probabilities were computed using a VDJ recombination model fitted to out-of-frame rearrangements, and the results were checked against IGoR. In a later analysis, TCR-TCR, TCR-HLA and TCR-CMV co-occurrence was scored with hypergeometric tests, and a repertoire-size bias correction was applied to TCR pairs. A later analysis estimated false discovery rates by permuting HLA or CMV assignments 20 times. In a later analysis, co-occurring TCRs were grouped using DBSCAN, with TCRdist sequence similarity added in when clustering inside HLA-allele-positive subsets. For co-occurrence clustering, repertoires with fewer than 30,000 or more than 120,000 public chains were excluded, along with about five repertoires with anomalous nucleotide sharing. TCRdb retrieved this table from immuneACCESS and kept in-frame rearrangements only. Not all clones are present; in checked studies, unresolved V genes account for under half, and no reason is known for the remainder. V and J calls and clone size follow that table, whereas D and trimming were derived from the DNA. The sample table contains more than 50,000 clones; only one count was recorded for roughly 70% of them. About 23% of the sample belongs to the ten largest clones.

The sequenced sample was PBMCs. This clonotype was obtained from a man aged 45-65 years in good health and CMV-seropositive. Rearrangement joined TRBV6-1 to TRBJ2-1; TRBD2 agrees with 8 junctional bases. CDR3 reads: CASSEAGTSNEQFF. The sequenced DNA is TGTGCCAGCAGTGAAGCCGGGACTAGCAATGAGCAGTTCTTC.